The present entry profiles one T cell receptor beta chain with its context. This may stem from a read error, because a much larger clone lies one nucleotide away. The data belong to a study of early T cells in non-severe SARS-CoV-2 infection. Study-level information: Bulk RNA isolated from unsorted whole blood underwent sequencing; chains were not paired.

The TCR library protocol attached unique molecular identifiers to the individual cDNA molecules. Using its own MiXCR run on the 5' RACE reads, TCRdb lists one record per CDR3 protein. Of around 86,000 distinct CDR3 sequences in the sample, roughly 15% were seen once. The V gene's germline CDR1 is DFQATT and CDR2 SNEGSKA (reference sequence). CDR3 length: 12 amino acids. The receptor was derived from an adult who was a healthcare worker with PCR-confirmed SARS-CoV-2 infection or an uninfected control (not recorded which). The rearrangement uses TRBV20-1 and TRBJ1-1; the D gene is possibly TRBD1 (5 bases). Specimen: whole blood. CDR3 loop: CIANGQNTEAFF. The CDR3 DNA reads as TGCATTGCTAACGGACAGAACACTGAAGCTTTCTTT.